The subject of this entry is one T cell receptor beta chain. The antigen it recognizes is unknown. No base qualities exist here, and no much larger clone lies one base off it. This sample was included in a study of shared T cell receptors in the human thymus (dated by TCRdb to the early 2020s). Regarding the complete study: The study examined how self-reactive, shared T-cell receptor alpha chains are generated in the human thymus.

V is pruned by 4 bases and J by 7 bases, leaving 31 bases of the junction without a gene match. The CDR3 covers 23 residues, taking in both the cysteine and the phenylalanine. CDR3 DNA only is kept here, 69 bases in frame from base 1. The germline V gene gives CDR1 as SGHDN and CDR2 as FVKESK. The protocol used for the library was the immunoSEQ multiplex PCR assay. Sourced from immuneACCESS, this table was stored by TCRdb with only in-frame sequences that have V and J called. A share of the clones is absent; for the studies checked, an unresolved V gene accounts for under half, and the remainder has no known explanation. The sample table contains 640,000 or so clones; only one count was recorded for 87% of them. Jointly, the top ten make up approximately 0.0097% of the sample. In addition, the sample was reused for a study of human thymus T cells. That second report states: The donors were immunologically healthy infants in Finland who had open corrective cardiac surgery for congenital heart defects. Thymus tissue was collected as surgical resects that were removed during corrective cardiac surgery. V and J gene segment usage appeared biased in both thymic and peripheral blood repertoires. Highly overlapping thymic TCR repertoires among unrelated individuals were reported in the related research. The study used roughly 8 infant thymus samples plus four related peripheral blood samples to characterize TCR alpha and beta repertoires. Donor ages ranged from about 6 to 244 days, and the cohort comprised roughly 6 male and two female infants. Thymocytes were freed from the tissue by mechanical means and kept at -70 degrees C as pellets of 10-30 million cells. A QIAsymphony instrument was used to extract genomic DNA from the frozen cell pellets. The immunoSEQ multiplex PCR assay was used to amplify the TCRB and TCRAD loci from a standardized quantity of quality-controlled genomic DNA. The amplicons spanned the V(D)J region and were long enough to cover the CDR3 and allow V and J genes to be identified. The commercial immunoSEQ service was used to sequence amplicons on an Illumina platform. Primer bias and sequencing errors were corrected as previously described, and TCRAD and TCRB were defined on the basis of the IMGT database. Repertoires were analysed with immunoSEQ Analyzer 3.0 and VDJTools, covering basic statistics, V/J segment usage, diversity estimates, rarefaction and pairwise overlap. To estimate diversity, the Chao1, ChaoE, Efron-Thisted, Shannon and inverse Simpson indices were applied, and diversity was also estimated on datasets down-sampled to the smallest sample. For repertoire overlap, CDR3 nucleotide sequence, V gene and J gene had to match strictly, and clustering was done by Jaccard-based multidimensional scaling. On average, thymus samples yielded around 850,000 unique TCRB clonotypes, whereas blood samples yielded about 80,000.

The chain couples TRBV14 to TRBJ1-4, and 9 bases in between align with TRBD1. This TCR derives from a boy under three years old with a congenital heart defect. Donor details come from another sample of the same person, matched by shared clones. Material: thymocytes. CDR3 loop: CASSLYVPGQGDRGSWGREKLFF. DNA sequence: TGTGCCAGCAGCCTCTACGTCCCGGGACAGGGCGACCGGGGTTCCTGGGGTCGTGAAAAACTGTTTTTT.